Many counts were recorded for the clone carrying this T cell receptor (beta chain). This sample was included in a study of T-cell reconstitution after alpha-beta-depleted transplantation in children. The authors prepared the TCRbeta library with unique molecular identifiers. In TCRdb, the PCR reads were re-called with MiXCR into one record per CDR3 protein. The table includes about 400,000 distinct CDR3 sequences, around 20% detected once. CDR1 and CDR2 (germline): SQVTM, ANQGSEA. CDR3 length equals 19 residues. V shed 4 bases and J shed 2 bases, with 30 bases lying between them. This clonotype was obtained from a human donor who donated a stem cell graft to a child with acute myeloid leukemia. Sequencing used PBMCs from the stem cell graft donor, obtained from the stem cell graft. The chain uses TRBV29-1 and TRBJ2-7; no reliable D call. CDR3 protein: CSVVWTELQNAILTYEQYF. CDR3 nucleotide sequence: TGCAGCGTTGTGTGGACGGAACTCCAGAACGCGATTCTAACCTACGAGCAGTACTTC.